This T cell receptor beta chain was identified in a study of T cell responses to AZD1222 COVID-19 vaccine. Broader study findings: Donors were chiefly white British, with a greater number of females, and clonal diversity was perhaps underestimated.

To note about this clone: Its cognate antigen is unknown.

The data were produced by immunoSEQ multiplex PCR, yet TCRdb's version contains in-frame clones alone and is incomplete. Seen here are 250,000 to 300,000 clones, almost 95% observed once, and the top ten hold approximately 0.52%. CDR1 is SGHNT, CDR2 YYREEE, per germline (reference sequence). V was pared by 4 bases and J by 1 base, with 13 bases between. The CDR3 is made up of 15 amino acids. The rearrangement links TRBV5-4 to TRBJ2-3; D gene unclear. The receptor's source is an adult who received the AZD1222 COVID-19 vaccine. The sequencing used peripheral blood, collected 28 days after the second AZD1222 dose. CDR3 amino acids: CASSQMTGRTDTQYF. DNA of the CDR3: TGTGCCAGCAGCCAAATGACTGGACGCACAGATACGCAGTATTTT.